This T cell receptor (beta chain) was sequenced during a study of early T cells in non-severe SARS-CoV-2 infection. Background on the study: The input, bulk RNA from unsorted whole blood, was sequenced, and chains were unpaired.

Broader study findings: Sequences matched to VDJdb favored anti-spike CD8 responses, while private and CD4 specificities were missed.

The TCR library protocol was used to attach unique molecular identifiers. These identifiers were attached to individual cDNA molecules. Using its own MiXCR run on the 5' RACE reads, TCRdb lists one record per CDR3 protein. The repertoire holds more than 65,000 distinct CDR3 sequences, with 4.6% as singletons. This clonotype was picked up many times. Its antigen remains unidentified. Germline V gives CDR1 ENHRY, CDR2 SYGVKD. The CDR3 spans 17 residues. V was clipped by 0 bases and J by 0 bases, with 9 bases between them. The receptor was isolated from an adult who was a healthcare worker with PCR-confirmed SARS-CoV-2 infection or an uninfected control (not recorded which). The donor label of this sample is uncertain. The material sequenced was whole blood, taken at baseline. The V gene is TRBV10-3, the J gene TRBJ2-6; D unresolved. CDR3 bases: TGTGCCATCAGTGAGTCGTTGGCAAACTCTGGGGCCAACGTCCTGACTTTC. Translation: CAISESLANSGANVLTF.